Detailed here is one T cell receptor beta chain. What it binds is not known. The sample comes from a study of identical twins. Study-wide findings and caveats: Sharing of beta out-of-frame sequences by twins showed a weaker excess. High-abundance cord blood beta clonotypes had fewer insertions; memory repertoires showed none.

The CDR3 totals 13 residues. Germline V gives CDR1 SQVTM, CDR2 ANQGSEA. Trimming shortened V by 2 bases and J by 8 bases, and 15 bases separated the two germline ends. A single record per CDR3 protein comes from TCRdb applying MiXCR to the 5' RACE reads. Of just under 650,000 distinct CDR3 sequences listed, about 7.6% were seen once; the top ten hold over 1.5%. This same sample was also taken into another study, of yellow fever vaccine responses in identical twins. That source adds: Twins reportedly showed a vaccine T cell response that seemed partly convergent and partly personalized.

What was sequenced was PBMCs. The V gene is TRBV29-1, the J gene TRBJ1-2, with D possibly being TRBD1 (5 bases). This TCR came from a woman aged 18-35 years in good health. Written as DNA, the CDR3 is TGCAGCGTTGAAATAATAGGGACGGGGGGCTACACCTTC. Protein: CSVEIIGTGGYTF.